This is a list of T cell receptor beta chains from one sample in a study of T-cell reconstitution after alpha-beta-depleted transplantation in children. TCRdb called the PCR reads again in MiXCR, with one record for every CDR3 protein. This sample has 500,000 or so distinct CDR3 sequences, with around a third found just once. The specimen comprised PBMCs from the stem cell graft donor, sampled from the stem cell graft. The receptors shown here come from a human donor who donated a stem cell graft to a child with aplastic anemia. The CDR3 runs from the conserved cysteine through the conserved F or W. The D gene is left open where the match is weak. For some rows the clone size is stated as once, few or many, or as a class when expanded; others skip it.

v_gene,d_gene,j_gene,abundance,CDR3aa,CDR3nt
TRBV12-3/TRBV12-4,TRBD1,TRBJ1-1,few,CASSPTGTENTEAFF,TGTGCCAGCAGTCCCACCGGGACAGAGAACACTGAAGCTTTCTTT
TRBV7-2,TRBD1,TRBJ2-2,few,CASSSRTGVDGELFF,TGTGCCAGCAGCTCTCGGACAGGGGTGGACGGGGAGCTGTTTTTT
TRBV4-3,TRBD1,TRBJ1-1,NA,CASSLSNLQGTAFF,TGCGCCAGCAGCCTTTCTAACTTACAGGGGACGGCTTTCTTT
TRBV27,TRBD1,TRBJ1-5,few,CASSPSWDRNSNQPQHF,TGTGCCAGCAGTCCCTCGTGGGACAGAAATAGCAATCAGCCCCAGCATTTT
TRBV4-3,NA,TRBJ2-2,once,CASSQESSGRGTGELFF,TGCGCCAGCAGCCAAGAATCTTCGGGCCGAGGGACCGGGGAGCTGTTTTTT
TRBV3-1,TRBD1,TRBJ2-5,NA,CASSQEQAGTGSRETQYF,TGTGCCAGCAGCCAAGAACAGGCCGGGACAGGGAGTCGAGAGACCCAGTACTTC
TRBV12-3/TRBV12-4,NA,TRBJ2-1,few,CASTTGRSYNEQFF,TGTGCCAGCACCACGGGGAGAAGCTACAATGAGCAGTTCTTC
TRBV3-1,TRBD2,TRBJ2-1,NA,CASSPAGERNEQFF,TGTGCCAGCAGCCCAGCGGGAGAACGAAATGAGCAGTTCTTC
TRBV20-1,NA,TRBJ2-4,NA,CSASIPLKNSQYF,TGCAGTGCTAGTATTCCCCTCAAAAACAGTCAGTACTTC
TRBV6-5,TRBD2,TRBJ2-1,many,CASSLTSLSYNEQFF,TGTGCCAGCAGCTTGACTAGCCTCTCCTACAATGAGCAGTTCTTC
TRBV7-9,NA,TRBJ1-1,many,CASSRQLNTEAFF,TGTGCCAGCAGCCGACAGTTGAACACTGAAGCTTTCTTT
TRBV4-2,TRBD2,TRBJ2-5,once,CASSQLDGGLAGQVETQYF,TGTGCCAGCAGCCAACTGGACGGGGGACTAGCGGGACAGGTAGAGACCCAGTACTTC
TRBV9,NA,TRBJ2-1,few,CASSVTYNEQFF,TGTGCCAGCAGCGTAACCTACAATGAGCAGTTCTTC
TRBV30,NA,TRBJ1-2,NA,CAWSTLYGYTF,TGTGCCTGGAGTACCCTCTATGGCTACACCTTC
TRBV5-1,TRBD2,TRBJ2-5,few,CASSLEASGPQETQYF,TGCGCCAGCAGCTTGGAGGCTAGCGGGCCACAAGAGACCCAGTACTTC
TRBV10-3,NA,TRBJ2-2,few,CAISEEGYTGELFF,TGTGCCATCAGTGAAGAGGGTTACACCGGGGAGCTGTTTTTT
TRBV7-8,TRBD2,TRBJ2-5,NA,CASSRTPPGGGKETQYF,TGTGCCAGCAGCCGAACCCCCCCAGGCGGGGGAAAAGAGACCCAGTACTTC
TRBV12-3/TRBV12-4,TRBD1,TRBJ2-1,few,CASSDLRTGHNEQFF,TGTGCCAGCAGTGATCTAAGGACAGGTCACAATGAGCAGTTCTTC
TRBV7-9,NA,TRBJ2-2,NA,CASSLRLRGDTGELFF,TGTGCCAGCAGCTTAAGACTGAGGGGGGACACCGGGGAGCTGTTTTTT
TRBV7-2,NA,TRBJ1-1,NA,CASSSLVPGTEAFF,TGTGCCAGCAGCTCCTTGGTCCCGGGCACTGAAGCTTTCTTT
TRBV6-1,NA,TRBJ2-3,NA,CASRPFAGRTDTQYF,TGTGCCAGCAGGCCATTTGCAGGCCGCACAGATACGCAGTATTTT
TRBV5-6,NA,TRBJ2-5,NA,CASSLNGRRLGQETQYF,TGTGCCAGCAGCTTGAATGGTCGAAGACTAGGCCAAGAGACCCAGTACTTC
TRBV4-3,NA,TRBJ2-7,NA,CASSLEISYEQYF,TGCGCCAGCAGCTTGGAGATCTCCTACGAGCAGTACTTC